This entry lists 8 T cell receptor beta chains sequenced from one sample in a study of T cells in Graves' hyperthyroidism and ophthalmopathy (dated by TCRdb to about 2019). The method behind the library was multiplex PCR. Sequenced on an Illumina HiSeq 2000. TCR beta CDR3 regions were amplified from RNA transcripts. The first round of RT-PCR for the TCR CDR3 was performed with the HTBI primer set and the Qiagen OneStep RT-PCR kit. In-frame beta chains were kept once TCRdb had trimmed the public reads at Q25 with fastp and called clones with MiXCR. Here each entry gathers all rows of one CDR3 protein and keeps the most common genes and DNA. This sample comprises hundreds of thousands of distinct CDR3 sequences, roughly 50% of them detected only once. Roughly 8.2% of the sample lies in the top ten. The sequenced sample was peripheral blood or thyroid tissue (not recorded which). These receptor sequences come from a woman younger than 30 with Graves' hyperthyroidism. Donor details come from another sample of the same person, matched by shared clones.

Points on this clonotype: A single base separates this from a much larger clone, so it may be a read error. No conserved phenylalanine or tryptophan ends this CDR3, so it is likely a read error. This chain uses TRBV29-1 with TRBJ1-1; 7 positions agree with TRBD1. Germline loops: CDR1 SQVTM, CDR2 ANQGSEA. The V segment lost 2 bases and the J segment 4 bases; nucleotides outside the gene matches: 1. There are 12 residues in the CDR3. This chain's CDR3 is CSVENRGTEAFL. Written as DNA, the CDR3 is TGCAGCGTTGAAAACAGGGGCACTGAAGCTTTCCTT.

A word on this clonotype: This may arise from a read error, as a much more abundant clone is one base away. The chain is built from TRBV7-6 and TRBJ1-5; the D gene is possibly TRBD1 (5 bases). Germline V gives CDR1 SGHVS, CDR2 FNYEAQ. The CDR3 has 15 residues. CDR3 sequence reads: CAGSLTQGRHQPQHF. For the CDR3, the DNA is TGTGCCGGCAGCTTGACCCAGGGTCGTCATCAGCCCCAGCATTTT. The entire variable domain, with the rest obtained from reference TRBV7-6 and TRBJ1-5, is as follows: GAGVSQSPRYKVTKRGQDVALRCDPISGHVSLYWYRQALGQGPEFLTYFNYEAQQDKSGLPNDRFSAERPEGSISTLTIQRTEQRDSAMYRCAGSLTQGRHQPQHFGDGTRLSIL.

This clonotype came up a few times. A read error may produce the germline difference seen at one junction end. This chain links TRBV7-8 with TRBJ1-1, with D uncertain. The CDR3 is made up of 14 amino acids. Germline V CDR1 and CDR2: SGHVS, FQNEAQ. CDR3 amino acids: CASSQRRLNTEAFF. Here the CDR3 DNA reads TGCGCCAGCAGCCAACGAAGGTTGAACACTGAAGCTTTCTTT.

CDR3 coding DNA: TGCAGCGTCATGGACCAAGGTAGGAACGAGCAGTACTTC. Amino acid sequence: CSVMDQGRNEQYF. This rearrangement joins TRBV29-1 to TRBJ2-7; D gene ambiguous. The V end lost 6 bases, the J end lost 5 bases, and 17 bases lay between the germline ends. The germline V gene has CDR1 SQVTM and CDR2 ANQGSEA. This CDR3 has 13 amino acids.

In the case of this clonotype: The junction shows a germline mismatch at one end, possibly a read error. The chain has TRBV10-2 and TRBJ1-5; 7 bases are a match to TRBD1. The CDR3 consists of 14 residues. CDR1 is WSHSY, CDR2 SAAADI, per germline. This chain's CDR3 is CAGSRQGKYQPQHF. The DNA of the CDR3 is TGTGCCGGCAGTCGACAGGGAAAGTACCAGCCCCAGCATTTT.

This CDR3 reads CASSPVGGHRGGYTF. The DNA for the CDR3 is TGTGCCAGCAGCCCCGTCGGGGGGCATAGGGGTGGCTACACCTTC. This chain connects TRBV7-9 to TRBJ1-2, with a weak D call TRBD1 (6 bases). V lost 5 bases, J lost 7 bases, and 20 bases lay in between. CDR1 is SEHNR and CDR2 is FQNEAQ in the germline V gene (reference sequence). This CDR3 contains 15 residues.

Concerning this clonotype: The germline gene is not matched at one end of the junction; a read error may be the cause. This sequence joins TRBV25-1 and TRBJ1-1; the D is unclear. Germline CDR1 reads MGHDK; CDR2 reads SYGVNS. This CDR3 spans 15 amino acids. The CDR3 is CAGSEAYSLNTQAFF. In nucleotides, the CDR3 is TGTGCCGGCAGTGAGGCATATTCCCTGAACACTCAAGCTTTCTTT.

This clonotype has ten or more counts. This chain links TRBV15 with TRBJ1-1; no clear D. Looked up from germline, CDR1 is LNHNV and CDR2 is YYDKDF (reference sequence). V was pared by 5 bases and J by 2 bases, with 9 bases between. The CDR3 runs to 13 residues. The CDR3 sequence: CATSLDRNTEAFF. The CDR3 DNA reads as TGTGCCACCAGCCTGGACCGTAACACTGAAGCTTTCTTT.